This record looks at one T cell receptor (beta chain) sequence and its context. Its antigen is still unknown. Per-base quality was not reported, and no clone a single base away is much larger than it. TCR CDR3 regions were amplified from genomic DNA by multiplex PCR using the deep immunoSEQ assay. Extracted genomic DNA from each cell subset was spread evenly across all wells of several immunoSEQ 96-well plates, with each plate serving as a replicate. For sorted subsets, around 200 ng genomic DNA, equal to tens of thousands of T cell genomes, was loaded into each replicate PCR. Purified libraries were quantified with a Qubit 3.0 fluorometer, sized on a Bioanalyzer 2100, and re-quantified with the KAPA Library Quantification kit. Every immunoSEQ 96-well plate was sequenced on a dedicated single-read 150-cycle Illumina NextSeq 550 flow cell. As for the authors' bioinformatics: The immunoSEQ output contained only junctional sequences without quality scores, so filtering could not match that applied to full-length reads. To assign V/J genes and CDR3, sequences were annotated against IMGT germline references using PyIR, a Python wrapper for IgBLAST v1.9. Reads were filtered out if the reads had weak V/J assignments (E-value above 1e-6), no CDR3, stop codons, out-of-frame junctions, or ambiguous translated residues. V3J clonotypes were defined by identical inferred V gene, J gene, and CDR3 amino acid sequence. The percentage overlap between two repertoires was calculated by dividing the number of shared unique clonotypes by the size of the smaller repertoire. RTK rarefaction, the Chao1 estimator, and Recon v2.1 estimates of unobserved clonotypes were used to assess repertoire richness. OLGA was used to compute generation probabilities for all TCRbeta clonotypes that the gDNA method yielded from a few donors. The immuneACCESS repertoire file appears here via TCRdb, limited to in-frame rearrangements. These files lack a portion of the clones; in checked studies, under half of the deficit traces to unresolved V genes, and the cause of the others is not known. Clonal size and the V and J genes are those of that table, whereas D and trimming came from the DNA. The sample table lists approximately 620,000 clones, around 97% of them with a count of one. The top ten hold around 0.057% of the sample.

The donors were healthy, HIV-negative adults with no recently reported acute infections or vaccinations. Every donor was a Caucasian adult residing in Nashville, Tennessee, USA. CD4+ T cells were enriched by magnetic negative selection, after which naive cells were positively selected on CD45RA and the negative fraction was taken as the memory subset. Blood was collected by leukapheresis, and PBMCs were isolated by Ficoll-Histopaque density gradient centrifugation and then cryopreserved in liquid nitrogen vapor phase. Purity and quantity of every magnetically sorted T cell population were checked by analytical flow cytometry. From each sorted fraction, genomic DNA was isolated and quantified by UV absorbance on a Nanodrop 2000c. There are 11 amino acids in the CDR3, from cysteine to phenylalanine inclusive. The retained sequence is limited to the CDR3, 33 bases, with the frame set at the first base. CDR1 and CDR2 were assigned from the germline V gene as MDHEN and SYDVKM.

The sample comes from a study of shared clonotypes between healthy human individuals (dated by TCRdb to about 2020). In the study overall: The cohort comprised two women and a few men aged 18 to 49 years. For each donor, three plates each were used for CD4 naive and CD4 memory, two plates were used for CD8 naive, and one plate was used for CD8 memory. To estimate repertoire size and how much clonotypes are shared between individuals, the study performed deep sequencing of blood TCR repertoires from roughly five healthy adults. Libraries were prepared and TCR repertoires were sequenced by different laboratories using diverse techniques, in order to increase sequencing depth and limit assay-specific biases. Per donor, leukapheresis produced somewhere between about 0.85 and 10 billion PBMCs.

Beyond this particular receptor, the publication reports: Sharing across a few donors was observed for around 5% of naive CD4, under 4% of naive CD8, over 2% of memory CD4, and 0.4% of memory CD8 clonotypes. Sampling was limited to blood, and TCR repertoires in tissue likely differ from TCR repertoires in blood. The small number of donors limited the genetic and exposure-history diversity represented. Clonotypes shared by all four sorted-subset donors showed higher generation probabilities than non-shared clonotypes. Larger estimated clonotype richness was generally found for naive subsets than for memory subsets. Pairwise subsampling indicated that sequencing depth was expected to affect the degree of clonotype sharing among donors. Even with the large sequencing depth, rarefaction of the sorted-subset datasets indicated that sequencing was incomplete.

This clonotype was obtained from a woman in her twenties or thirties in good health. The sequence joins TRBV28 to TRBJ2-5; TRBD2 might be the D gene, on 6 matching bases. The J call may be mistaken, given a closer DNA end match to TRBJ2-7. Sequencing was performed on naive CD4+ T cells sorted from blood. Explained via the paper, the cell subset or site label denotes: CD45RA+ positively selected. The DNA sequence is given as TGTGCCACCGGGGGTCCCTACGAGCAGTACTTC. It is translated as CATGGPYEQYF.